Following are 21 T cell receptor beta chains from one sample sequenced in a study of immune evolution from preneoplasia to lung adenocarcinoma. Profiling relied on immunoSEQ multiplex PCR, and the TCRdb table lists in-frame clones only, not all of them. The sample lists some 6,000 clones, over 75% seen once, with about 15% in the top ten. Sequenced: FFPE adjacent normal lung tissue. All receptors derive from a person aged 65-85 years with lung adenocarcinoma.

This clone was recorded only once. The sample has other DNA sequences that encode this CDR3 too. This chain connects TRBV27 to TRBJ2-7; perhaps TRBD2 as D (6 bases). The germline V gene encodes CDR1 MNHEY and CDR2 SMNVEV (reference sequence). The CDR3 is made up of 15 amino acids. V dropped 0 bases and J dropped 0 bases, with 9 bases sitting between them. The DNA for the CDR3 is TGTGCCAGCAGTTTATCGTGGGGACTCTCCTACGAGCAGTACTTC. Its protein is CASSLSWGLSYEQYF.

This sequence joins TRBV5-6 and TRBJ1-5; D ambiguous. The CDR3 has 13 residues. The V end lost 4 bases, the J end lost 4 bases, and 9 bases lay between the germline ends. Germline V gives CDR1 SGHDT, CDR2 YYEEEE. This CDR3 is CASSLTLNQPQHF. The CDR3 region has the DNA TGTGCCAGCAGCCTCACCTTAAATCAGCCCCAGCATTTT.

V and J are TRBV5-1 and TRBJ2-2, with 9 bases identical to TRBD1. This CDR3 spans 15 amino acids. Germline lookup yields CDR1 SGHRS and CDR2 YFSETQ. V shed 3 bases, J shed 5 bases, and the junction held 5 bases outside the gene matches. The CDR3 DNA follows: TGCGCCAGCAGCTGGGGACAGGGAAGGACCGGGGAGCTGTTTTTT. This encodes CASSWGQGRTGELFF.

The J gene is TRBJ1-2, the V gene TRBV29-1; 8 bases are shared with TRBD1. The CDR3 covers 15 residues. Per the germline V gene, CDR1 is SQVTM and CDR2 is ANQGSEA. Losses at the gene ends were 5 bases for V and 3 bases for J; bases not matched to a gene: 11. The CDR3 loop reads CSVPEDRGDHYGYTF. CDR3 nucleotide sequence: TGCAGCGTTCCAGAAGACAGGGGAGATCACTATGGCTACACCTTC.

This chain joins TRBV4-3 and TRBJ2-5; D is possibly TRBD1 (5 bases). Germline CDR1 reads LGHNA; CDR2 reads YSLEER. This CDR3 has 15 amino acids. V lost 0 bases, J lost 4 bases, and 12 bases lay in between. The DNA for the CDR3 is TGCGCCAGCAGCCAAGATGCCAGGGTGGGAGAGACCCAGTACTTC. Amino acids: CASSQDARVGETQYF.

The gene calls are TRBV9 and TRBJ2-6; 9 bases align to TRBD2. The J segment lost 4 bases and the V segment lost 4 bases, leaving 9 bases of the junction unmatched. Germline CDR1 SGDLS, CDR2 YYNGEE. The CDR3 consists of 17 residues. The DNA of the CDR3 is TGTGCCAGCAGCCCCGGGGTAGCGGGGGCGGGGGCCAACGTCCTGACTTTC. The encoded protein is CASSPGVAGAGANVLTF.

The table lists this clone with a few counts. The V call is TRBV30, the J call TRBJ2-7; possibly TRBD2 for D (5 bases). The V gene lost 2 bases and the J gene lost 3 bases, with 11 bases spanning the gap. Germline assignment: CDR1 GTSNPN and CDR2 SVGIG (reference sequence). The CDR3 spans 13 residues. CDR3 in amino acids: CAWSYGIYYEQYF. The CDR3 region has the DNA TGTGCCTGGAGTTACGGGATCTACTACGAGCAGTACTTC.

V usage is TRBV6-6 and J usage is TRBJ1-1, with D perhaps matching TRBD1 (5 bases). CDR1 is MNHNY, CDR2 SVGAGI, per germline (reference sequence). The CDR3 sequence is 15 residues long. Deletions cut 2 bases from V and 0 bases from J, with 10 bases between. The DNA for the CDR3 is TGTGCCAGCAGTTACCGCAGGGACTTGAACACTGAAGCTTTCTTT. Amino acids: CASSYRRDLNTEAFF.

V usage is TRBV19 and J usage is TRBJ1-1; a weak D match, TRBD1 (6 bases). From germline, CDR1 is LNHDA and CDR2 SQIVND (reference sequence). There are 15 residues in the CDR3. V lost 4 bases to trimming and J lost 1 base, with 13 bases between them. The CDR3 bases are TGTGCCAGTAGTACTCAAACACAGGGGAACACTGAAGCTTTCTTT. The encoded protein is CASSTQTQGNTEAFF.

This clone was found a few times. CDR3 sequence reads: CAGGQGDYGYTF. The CDR3 DNA reads TGTGCCGGAGGACAGGGGGACTATGGCTACACCTTC. The chain carries TRBV6-1 and TRBJ1-2; 10 nucleotides line up with TRBD1. The V gene's germline CDR1 is MNHNS and CDR2 SASEGT. The CDR3 totals 12 residues. V gave up 11 bases and J gave up 3 bases; unmatched junction bases: 3.

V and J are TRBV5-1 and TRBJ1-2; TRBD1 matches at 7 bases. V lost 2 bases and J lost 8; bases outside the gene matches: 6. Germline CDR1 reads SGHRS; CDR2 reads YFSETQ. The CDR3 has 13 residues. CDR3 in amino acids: CASSFGDRDGYTF. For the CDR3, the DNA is TGCGCCAGCAGCTTCGGTGACAGGGACGGCTACACCTTC.

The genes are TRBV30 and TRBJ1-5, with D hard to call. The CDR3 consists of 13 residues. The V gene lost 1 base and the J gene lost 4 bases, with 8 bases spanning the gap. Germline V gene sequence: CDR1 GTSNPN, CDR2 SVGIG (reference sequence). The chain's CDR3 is CAWSASDNQPQHF. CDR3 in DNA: TGTGCCTGGAGTGCGTCGGATAATCAGCCCCAGCATTTT.

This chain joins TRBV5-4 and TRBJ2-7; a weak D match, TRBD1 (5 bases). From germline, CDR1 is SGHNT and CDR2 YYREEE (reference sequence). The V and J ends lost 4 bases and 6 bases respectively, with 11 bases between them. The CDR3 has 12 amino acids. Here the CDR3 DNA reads TGTGCCAGCAGCGGCGACAGTGCCGAGCAGTACTTC. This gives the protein CASSGDSAEQYF.

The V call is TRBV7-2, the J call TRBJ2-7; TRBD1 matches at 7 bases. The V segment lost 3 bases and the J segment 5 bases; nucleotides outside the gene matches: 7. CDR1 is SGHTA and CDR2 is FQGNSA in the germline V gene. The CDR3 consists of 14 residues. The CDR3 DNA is TGTGCCAGCAGCTTTCCGACAGGGACCCACGAGCAGTACTTC. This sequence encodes CASSFPTGTHEQYF.

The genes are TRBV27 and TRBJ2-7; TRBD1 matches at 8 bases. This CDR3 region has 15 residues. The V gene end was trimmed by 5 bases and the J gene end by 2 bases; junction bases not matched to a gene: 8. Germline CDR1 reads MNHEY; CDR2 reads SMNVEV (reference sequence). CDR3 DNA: TGTGCCAGCAGTCCAAGACAGGGGAGACCCTACGAGCAGTACTTC. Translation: CASSPRQGRPYEQYF.

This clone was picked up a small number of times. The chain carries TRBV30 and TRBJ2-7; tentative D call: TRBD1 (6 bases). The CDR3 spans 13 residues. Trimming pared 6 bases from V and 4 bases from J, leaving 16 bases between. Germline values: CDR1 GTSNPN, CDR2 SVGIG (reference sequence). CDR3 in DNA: TGTGCCTGCTCGTCCCGGGACATGTACGAGCAGTACTTC. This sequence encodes CACSSRDMYEQYF. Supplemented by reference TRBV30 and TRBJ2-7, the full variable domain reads SQTIHQWPATLVQPVGSPLSLECTVEGTSNPNLYWYRQAAGRGLQLLFYSVGIGQISSEVPQNLSASRPQDRQFILSSKKLLLSDSGFYLCACSSRDMYEQYFGPGTRLTVT.

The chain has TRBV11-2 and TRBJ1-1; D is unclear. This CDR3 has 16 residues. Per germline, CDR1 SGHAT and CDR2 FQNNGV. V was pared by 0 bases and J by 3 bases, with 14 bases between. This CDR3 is CASSLDPYGSDTEAFF. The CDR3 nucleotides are TGTGCCAGCAGCTTAGATCCTTACGGGTCGGACACTGAAGCTTTCTTT.

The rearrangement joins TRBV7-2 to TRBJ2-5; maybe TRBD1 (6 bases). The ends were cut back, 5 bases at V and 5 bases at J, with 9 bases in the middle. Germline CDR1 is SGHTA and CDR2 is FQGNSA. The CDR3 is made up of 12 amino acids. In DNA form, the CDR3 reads TGTGCCAGCAGCACGACAGGCGAGACCCAGTACTTC. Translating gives CASSTTGETQYF.

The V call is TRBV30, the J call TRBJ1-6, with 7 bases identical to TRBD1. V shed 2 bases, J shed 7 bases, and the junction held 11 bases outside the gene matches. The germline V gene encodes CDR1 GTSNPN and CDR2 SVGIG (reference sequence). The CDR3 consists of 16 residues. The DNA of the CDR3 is TGTGCCTGGAGTCTTTACAGGGGATCGATAAATTCACCCCTCCACTTT. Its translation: CAWSLYRGSINSPLHF.

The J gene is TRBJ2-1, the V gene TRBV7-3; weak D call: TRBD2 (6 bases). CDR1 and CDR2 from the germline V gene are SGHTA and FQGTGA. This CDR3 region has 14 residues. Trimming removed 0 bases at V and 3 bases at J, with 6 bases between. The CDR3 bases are TGTGCCAGCAGCTTAACGGGGGGCTACAATGAGCAGTTCTTC. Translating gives CASSLTGGYNEQFF.

DNA for the CDR3: TGTGCCAGCAGTCTAAGACTAGCTCAAGAGACCCAGTACTTC. This codes for CASSLRLAQETQYF. V gene TRBV2 combines with J gene TRBJ2-5; 7 nucleotides match TRBD2. CDR1 and CDR2 from the germline V gene are SNHLY and FYNNEI. The CDR3 consists of 14 residues. V lost 5 bases and J lost 2; bases outside the gene matches: 5. The full variable domain, its missing parts supplied by reference TRBV2 and TRBJ2-5, is EPEVTQTPSHQVTQMGQEVILRCVPISNHLYFYWYRQILGQKVEFLVSFYNNEISEKSEIFDDQFSVERPDGSNFTLKIRSTKLEDSAMYFCASSLRLAQETQYFGPGTRLLVL.